This T cell receptor (beta chain) was found in a study of Graves' ophthalmopathy and Graves' hyperthyroidism. This clonotype was seen more than once but under ten times. CDR1 is LNHDA, CDR2 SQIVND, per germline (reference sequence). J was trimmed by 3 bases and V by 7 bases; bases with no gene match: 20. The length of the CDR3 is 19 residues. Amplifying from RNA transcripts, the study obtained TCR beta CDR3 regions. Amplification began with first-round RT-PCR using HTBI primers, then second-round multiplex PCR was performed. TCRdb reanalysed the multiplex PCR reads using MiXCR and keeps one entry per CDR3 protein. The sample includes around 600,000 distinct CDR3 sequences, 35% to 50% seen only once; the top ten take around 3%.

The sample was peripheral blood. The origin of this receptor is an adult man with Graves' ophthalmopathy. V and J are TRBV19 and TRBJ1-4; 7 positions match TRBD1. The CDR3 DNA follows: TGTGCCAGTATCCATTCTTCCGGGACAGAAATCAACGCTAATGAAAAACTGTTTTTT. This sequence encodes CASIHSSGTEINANEKLFF.